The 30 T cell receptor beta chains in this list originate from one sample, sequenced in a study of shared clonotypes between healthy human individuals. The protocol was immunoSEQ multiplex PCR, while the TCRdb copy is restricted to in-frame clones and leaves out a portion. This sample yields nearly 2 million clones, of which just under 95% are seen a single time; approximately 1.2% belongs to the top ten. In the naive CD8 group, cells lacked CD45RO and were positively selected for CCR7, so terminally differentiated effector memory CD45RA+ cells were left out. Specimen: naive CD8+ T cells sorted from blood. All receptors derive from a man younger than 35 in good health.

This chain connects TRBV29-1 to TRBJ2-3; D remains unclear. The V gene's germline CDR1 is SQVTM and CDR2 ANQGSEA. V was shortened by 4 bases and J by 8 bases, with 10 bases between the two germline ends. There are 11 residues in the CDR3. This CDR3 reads CSVVTLSTQYF. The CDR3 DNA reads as TGCAGCGTTGTGACCCTTTCTACGCAGTATTTT.

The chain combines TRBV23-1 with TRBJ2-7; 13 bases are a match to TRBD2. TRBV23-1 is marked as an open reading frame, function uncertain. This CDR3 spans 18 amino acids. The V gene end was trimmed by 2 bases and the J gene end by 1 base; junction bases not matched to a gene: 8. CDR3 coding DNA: TGCGCCAGCAGTCAAGGTAGGAGGACTAGCGGGAGTTCCTACGAGCAGTACTTC. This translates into CASSQGRRTSGSSYEQYF.

CDR3 nucleotides: TGTGCCAGCAGTCTTGAGGGGACAGGGGCCTATGGCTACACCTTC. It specifies CASSLEGTGAYGYTF. The rearrangement joins TRBV28 to TRBJ1-2, with 10 positions matching TRBD1. The CDR3 totals 15 residues. Germline-derived CDR1 and CDR2 are MDHEN and SYDVKM. V gave up 5 bases and J gave up 4 bases; unmatched junction bases: 7.

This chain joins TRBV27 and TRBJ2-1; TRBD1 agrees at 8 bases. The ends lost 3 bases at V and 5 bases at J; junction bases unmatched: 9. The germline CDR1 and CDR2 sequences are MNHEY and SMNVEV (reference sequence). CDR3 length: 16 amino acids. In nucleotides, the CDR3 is TGTGCCAGCAGTTTTTTGGGGCAGGGGGCGGACAATGAGCAGTTCTTC. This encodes CASSFLGQGADNEQFF.

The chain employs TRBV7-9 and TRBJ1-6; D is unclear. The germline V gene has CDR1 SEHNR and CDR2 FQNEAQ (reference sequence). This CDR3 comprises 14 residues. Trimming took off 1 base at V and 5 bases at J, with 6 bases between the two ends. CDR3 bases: TGTGCCAGCAGCTTAGTCGTTGATAATTCACCCCTCCACTTT. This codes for CASSLVVDNSPLHF.

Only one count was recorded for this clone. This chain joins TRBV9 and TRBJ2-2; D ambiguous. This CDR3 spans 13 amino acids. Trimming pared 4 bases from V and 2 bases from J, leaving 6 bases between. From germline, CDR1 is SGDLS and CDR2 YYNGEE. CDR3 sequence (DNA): TGTGCCAGCAGCCCGTCTAACACCGGGGAGCTGTTTTTT. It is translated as CASSPSNTGELFF. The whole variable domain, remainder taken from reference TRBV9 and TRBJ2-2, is DSGVTQTPKHLITATGQRVTLRCSPRSGDLSVYWYQQSLDQGLQFLIQYYNGEERAKGNILERFSAQQFPDLHSELNLSSLELGDSALYFCASSPSNTGELFFGEGSRLTVL.

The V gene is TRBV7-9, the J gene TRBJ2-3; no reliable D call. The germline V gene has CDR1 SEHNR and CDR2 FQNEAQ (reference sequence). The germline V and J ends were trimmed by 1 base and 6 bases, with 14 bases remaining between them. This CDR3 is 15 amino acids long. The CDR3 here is CASSLVEEGADTQYF. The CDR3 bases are TGTGCCAGCAGCTTAGTCGAAGAAGGTGCCGATACGCAGTATTTT. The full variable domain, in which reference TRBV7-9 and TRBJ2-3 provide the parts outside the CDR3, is DTGVSQNPRHKITKRGQNVTFRCDPISEHNRLYWYRQTLGQGPEFLTYFQNEAQLEKSRLLSDRFSAERPKGSFSTLEIQRTEQGDSAMYLCASSLVEEGADTQYFGPGTRLTVL.

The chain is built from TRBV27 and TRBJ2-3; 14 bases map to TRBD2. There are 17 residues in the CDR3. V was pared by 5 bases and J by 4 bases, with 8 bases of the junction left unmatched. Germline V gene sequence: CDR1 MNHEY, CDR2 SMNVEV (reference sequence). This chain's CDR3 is CASSPRLAGGPSDTQYF. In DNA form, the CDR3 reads TGTGCCAGCAGTCCCAGACTAGCGGGGGGGCCCTCAGATACGCAGTATTTT.

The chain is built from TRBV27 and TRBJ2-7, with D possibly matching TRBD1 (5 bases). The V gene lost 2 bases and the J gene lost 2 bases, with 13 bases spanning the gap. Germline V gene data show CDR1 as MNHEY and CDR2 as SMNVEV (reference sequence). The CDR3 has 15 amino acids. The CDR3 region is CASSLGAPITYEQYF. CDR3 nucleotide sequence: TGTGCCAGCAGTTTAGGGGCACCTATTACCTACGAGCAGTACTTC.

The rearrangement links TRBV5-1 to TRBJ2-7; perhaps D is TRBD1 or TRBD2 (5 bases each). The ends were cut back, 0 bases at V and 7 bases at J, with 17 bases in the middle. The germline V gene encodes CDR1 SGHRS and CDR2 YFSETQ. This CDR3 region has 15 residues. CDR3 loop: CASSLEPGPGWEQYF. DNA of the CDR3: TGCGCCAGCAGCTTGGAACCGGGGCCGGGTTGGGAGCAGTACTTC.

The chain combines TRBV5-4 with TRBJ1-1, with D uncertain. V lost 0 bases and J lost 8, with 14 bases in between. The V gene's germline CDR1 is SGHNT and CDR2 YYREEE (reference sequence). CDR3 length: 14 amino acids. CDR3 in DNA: TGTGCCAGCAGCTTGGTAGGGTCGGATCGGGAAGCTTTCTTT. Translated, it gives CASSLVGSDREAFF. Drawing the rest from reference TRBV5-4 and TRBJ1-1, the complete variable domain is ETGVTQSPTHLIKTRGQQVTLRCSSQSGHNTVSWYQQALGQGPQFIFQYYREEENGRGNFPPRFSGLQFPNYSSELNVNALELDDSALYLCASSLVGSDREAFFGQGTRLTVV.

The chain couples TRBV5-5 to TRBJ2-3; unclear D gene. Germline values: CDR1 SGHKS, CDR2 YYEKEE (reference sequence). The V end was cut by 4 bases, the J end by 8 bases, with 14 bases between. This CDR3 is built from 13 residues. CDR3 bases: TGTGCCAGCAGCCAGGTTCAGGACCGTACGCAGTATTTT. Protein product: CASSQVQDRTQYF.

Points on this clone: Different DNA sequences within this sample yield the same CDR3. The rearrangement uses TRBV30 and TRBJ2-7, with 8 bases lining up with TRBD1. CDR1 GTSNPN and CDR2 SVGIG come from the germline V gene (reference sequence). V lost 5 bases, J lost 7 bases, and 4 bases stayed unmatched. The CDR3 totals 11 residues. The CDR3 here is CAWGQGGEQYF. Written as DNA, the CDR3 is TGTGCCTGGGGACAGGGCGGGGAGCAGTACTTC. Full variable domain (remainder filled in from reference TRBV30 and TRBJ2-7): SQTIHQWPATLVQPVGSPLSLECTVEGTSNPNLYWYRQAAGRGLQLLFYSVGIGQISSEVPQNLSASRPQDRQFILSSKKLLLSDSGFYLCAWGQGGEQYFGPGTRLTVT.

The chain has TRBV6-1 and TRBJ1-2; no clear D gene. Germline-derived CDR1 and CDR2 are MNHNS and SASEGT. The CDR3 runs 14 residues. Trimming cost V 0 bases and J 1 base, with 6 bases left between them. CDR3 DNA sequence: TGTGCCAGCAGTGAAGCGACTAATAACTATGGCTACACCTTC. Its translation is CASSEATNNYGYTF.

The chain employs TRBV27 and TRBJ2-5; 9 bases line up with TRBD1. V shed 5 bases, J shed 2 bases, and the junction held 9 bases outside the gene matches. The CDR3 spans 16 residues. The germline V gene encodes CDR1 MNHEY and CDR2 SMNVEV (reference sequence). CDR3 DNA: TGTGCCAGCAGTGGGGGTCCGGGACAGGGTCAAGAGACCCAGTACTTC. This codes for CASSGGPGQGQETQYF.

The CDR3 nucleotides are TGTGCCAGCAGTGGGACAGTGGGCAATCAGCCCCAGCATTTT. Translating it yields CASSGTVGNQPQHF. The chain joins TRBV6-1 to TRBJ1-5; a weak D match, TRBD1 (6 bases). From germline, CDR1 is MNHNS and CDR2 SASEGT. Trimming cost V 4 bases and J 2 bases, with 9 bases left between them. The length of the CDR3 is 14 residues.

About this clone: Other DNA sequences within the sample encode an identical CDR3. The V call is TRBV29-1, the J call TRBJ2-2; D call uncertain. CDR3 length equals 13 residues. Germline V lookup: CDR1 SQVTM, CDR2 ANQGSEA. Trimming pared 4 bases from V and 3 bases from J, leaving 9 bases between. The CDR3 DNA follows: TGCAGCGTTGTGGCAGGAGACACCGGGGAGCTGTTTTTT. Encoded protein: CSVVAGDTGELFF.

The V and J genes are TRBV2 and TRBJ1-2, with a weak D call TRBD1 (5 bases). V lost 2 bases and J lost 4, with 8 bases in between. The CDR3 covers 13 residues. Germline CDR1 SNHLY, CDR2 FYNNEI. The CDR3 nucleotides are TGTGCCAGCAGTGAAAGGACATCCTATGGCTACACCTTC. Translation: CASSERTSYGYTF.

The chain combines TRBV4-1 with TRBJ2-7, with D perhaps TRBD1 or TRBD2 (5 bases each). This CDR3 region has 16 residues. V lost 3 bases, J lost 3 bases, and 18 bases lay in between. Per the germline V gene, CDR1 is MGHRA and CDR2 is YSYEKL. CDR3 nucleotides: TGCGCCAGCAGCCAGGGGGATCAAACACAGAACTACGAGCAGTACTTC. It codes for CASSQGDQTQNYEQYF.

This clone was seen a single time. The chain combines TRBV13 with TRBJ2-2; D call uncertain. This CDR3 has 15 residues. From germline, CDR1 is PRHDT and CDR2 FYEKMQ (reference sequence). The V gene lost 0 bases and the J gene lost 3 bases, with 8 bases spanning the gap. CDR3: CASSLGDLYTGELFF. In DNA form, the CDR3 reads TGTGCCAGCAGCTTAGGGGACCTCTACACCGGGGAGCTGTTTTTT. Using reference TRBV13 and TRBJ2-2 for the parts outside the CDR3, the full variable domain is AAGVIQSPRHLIKEKRETATLKCYPIPRHDTVYWYQQGPGQDPQFLISFYEKMQSDKGSIPDRFSAQQFSDYHSELNMSSLELGDSALYFCASSLGDLYTGELFFGEGSRLTVL.

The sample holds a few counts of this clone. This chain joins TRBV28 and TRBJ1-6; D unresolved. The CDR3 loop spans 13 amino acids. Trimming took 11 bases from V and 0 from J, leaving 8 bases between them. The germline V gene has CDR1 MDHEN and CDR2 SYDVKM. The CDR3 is CAVESSYNSPLHF. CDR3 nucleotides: TGTGCCGTAGAGAGCTCCTATAATTCACCCCTCCACTTT. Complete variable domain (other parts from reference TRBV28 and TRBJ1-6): DVKVTQSSRYLVKRTGEKVFLECVQDMDHENMFWYRQDPGLGLRLIYFSYDVKMKEKGDIPEGYSVSREKKERFSLILESASTNQTSMYLCAVESSYNSPLHFGNGTRLTVT.

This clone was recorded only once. This CDR3 reads CASRPTSGGSDTQYF. The CDR3 DNA follows: TGTGCCAGCAGACCAACTAGCGGGGGGTCAGATACGCAGTATTTT. The chain carries TRBV6-6 and TRBJ2-3; 12 bases line up with TRBD2. V was clipped by 6 bases and J by 4 bases; unmatched bases: 5. The CDR3 has 15 residues. Germline V gene sequence: CDR1 MNHNY, CDR2 SVGAGI (reference sequence).

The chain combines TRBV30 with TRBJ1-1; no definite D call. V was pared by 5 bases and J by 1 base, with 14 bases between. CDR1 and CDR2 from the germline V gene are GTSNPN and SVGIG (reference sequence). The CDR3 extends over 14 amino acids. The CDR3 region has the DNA TGTGCCTGGTCTTACTTGGACGGGAACACTGAAGCTTTCTTT. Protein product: CAWSYLDGNTEAFF. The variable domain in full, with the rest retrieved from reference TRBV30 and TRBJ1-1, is SQTIHQWPATLVQPVGSPLSLECTVEGTSNPNLYWYRQAAGRGLQLLFYSVGIGQISSEVPQNLSASRPQDRQFILSSKKLLLSDSGFYLCAWSYLDGNTEAFFGQGTRLTVV.

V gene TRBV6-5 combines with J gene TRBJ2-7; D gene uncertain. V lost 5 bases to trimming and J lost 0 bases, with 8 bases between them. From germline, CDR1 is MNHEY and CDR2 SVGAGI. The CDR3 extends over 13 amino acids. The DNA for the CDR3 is TGTGCCAGCAGTCCCTTGAACTCCTACGAGCAGTACTTC. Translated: CASSPLNSYEQYF.

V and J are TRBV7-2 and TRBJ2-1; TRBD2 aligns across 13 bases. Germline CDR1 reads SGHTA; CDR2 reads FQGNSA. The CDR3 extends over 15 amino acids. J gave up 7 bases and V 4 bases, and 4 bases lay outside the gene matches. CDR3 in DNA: TGTGCCAGCAGCTGGGGACTAGCGGGGTGGAATGAGCAGTTCTTC. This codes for CASSWGLAGWNEQFF.

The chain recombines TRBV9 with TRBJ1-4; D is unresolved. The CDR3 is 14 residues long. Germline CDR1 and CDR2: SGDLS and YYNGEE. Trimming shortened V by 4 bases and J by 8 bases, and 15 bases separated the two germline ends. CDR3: CASSPSYLGEKLFF. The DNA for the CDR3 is TGTGCCAGCAGCCCATCATACCTCGGGGAAAAACTGTTTTTT.

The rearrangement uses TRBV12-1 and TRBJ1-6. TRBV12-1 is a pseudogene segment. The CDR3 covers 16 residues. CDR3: CASSKTAVPYNSPLHF. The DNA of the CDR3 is TGTGCCAGCAGCAAGACAGCGGTTCCCTATAATTCACCCCTCCACTTT.

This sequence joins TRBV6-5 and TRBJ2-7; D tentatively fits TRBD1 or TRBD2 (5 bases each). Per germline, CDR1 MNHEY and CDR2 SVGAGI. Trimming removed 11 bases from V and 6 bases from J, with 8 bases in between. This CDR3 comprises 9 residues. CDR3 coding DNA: TGTGCCCGGGGCGGCGAGCAGTACTTC. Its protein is CARGGEQYF.

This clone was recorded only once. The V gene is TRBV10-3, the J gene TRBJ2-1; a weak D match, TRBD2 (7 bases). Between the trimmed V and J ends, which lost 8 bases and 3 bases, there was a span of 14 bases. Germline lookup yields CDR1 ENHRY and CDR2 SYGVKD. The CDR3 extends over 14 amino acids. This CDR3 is CAIGIGGGYNEQFF. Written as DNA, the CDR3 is TGTGCCATCGGGATAGGGGGGGGCTACAATGAGCAGTTCTTC.

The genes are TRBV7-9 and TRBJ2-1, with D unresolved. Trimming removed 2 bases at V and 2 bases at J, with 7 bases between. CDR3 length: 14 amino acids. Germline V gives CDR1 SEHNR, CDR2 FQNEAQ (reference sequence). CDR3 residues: CASSLPPPYNEQFF. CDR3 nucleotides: TGTGCCAGCAGCTTACCTCCCCCCTACAATGAGCAGTTCTTC.